This TCR beta chain was observed in a study of blood T cell repertoires in COVID-19. Sequenced by immunoSEQ multiplex PCR; TCRdb stores in-frame clones only, minus some. The repertoire holds a few hundred thousand clones, with approximately 85% as singletons. The CDR3 is made up of 12 amino acids. The V end lost 5 bases, the J end lost 0 bases, and 5 bases lay between the germline ends. A remark on this clone: Other DNA sequences from this sample encode an identical CDR3 as well.

This TCR was sampled from a woman aged 30 to 39 with acute or convalescent COVID-19. The chain recombines TRBV12-3 or TRBV12-4 with TRBJ2-7; D not certain. The material sequenced was peripheral blood. The CDR3 DNA sequence: TGTGCCAGCAGTCCCGGCTCCTACGAGCAGTACTTC. Its translation is CASSPGSYEQYF.